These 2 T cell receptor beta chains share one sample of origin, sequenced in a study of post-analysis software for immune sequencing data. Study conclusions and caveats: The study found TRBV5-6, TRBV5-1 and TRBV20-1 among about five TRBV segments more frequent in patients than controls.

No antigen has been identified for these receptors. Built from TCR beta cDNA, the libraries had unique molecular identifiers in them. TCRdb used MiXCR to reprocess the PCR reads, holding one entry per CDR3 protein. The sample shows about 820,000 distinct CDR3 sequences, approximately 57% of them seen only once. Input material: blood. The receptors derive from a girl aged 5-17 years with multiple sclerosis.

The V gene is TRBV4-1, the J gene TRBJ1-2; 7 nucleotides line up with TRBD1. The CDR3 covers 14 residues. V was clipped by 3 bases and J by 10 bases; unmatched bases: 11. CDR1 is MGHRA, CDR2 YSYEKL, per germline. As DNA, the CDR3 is TGCGCCAGCAGCCAGCGGGACAGCATGAGTGACTACACCTTC. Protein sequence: CASSQRDSMSDYTF.

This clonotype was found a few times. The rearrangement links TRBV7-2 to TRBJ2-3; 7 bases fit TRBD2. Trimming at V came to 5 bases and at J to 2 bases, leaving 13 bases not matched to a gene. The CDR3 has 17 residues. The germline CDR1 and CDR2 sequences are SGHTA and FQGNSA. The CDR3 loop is CASSPRESGNPTDTQYF. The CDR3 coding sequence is TGTGCCAGCAGCCCCCGGGAGAGCGGGAATCCCACAGATACGCAGTATTTT.